What follows is one T cell receptor (beta chain) and its context. Antigen unknown. The sample comes from a study of cytomegalovirus exposure and HLA in healthy donors. Regarding the study as a whole: As was reported, the classifier diagnosed cytomegalovirus status with high specificity and sensitivity.

Clones were sequenced by immunoSEQ multiplex PCR, and TCRdb holds only the in-frame ones, with some missing. The sample has about 240,000 clones; around 85% are singletons. This CDR3 contains 14 residues. CDR1 is SNHLY, CDR2 FYNNEI, per germline. Trimming left V 8 bases short and J 4 bases short, with 16 bases between. Material: PBMCs. The rearrangement links TRBV2 to TRBJ2-3; D is perhaps TRBD2 (5 bases). This clonotype was obtained from a woman aged 25 to 39 in good health and CMV-seropositive. The CDR3 DNA reads as TGTGCCAGCGGACTCGCACCTCGCCCAGATACGCAGTATTTT. Translation gives CASGLAPRPDTQYF.